Sequencing of this T cell receptor beta chain was carried out in a study of blood T cell repertoires in COVID-19. Turning to the study itself: Both acute and convalescent COVID-19 samples were obtained from the United States, Italy and Spain. Sources were T cells, B-cell-depleted T cells, or PBMCs; the material itself was cDNA or gDNA.

Study processing details: Reference gene primer amplification in the assay estimated nucleated cell counts. Here immunoSEQ multiplex PCR was the method, and the copy in TCRdb shows in-frame clones only, minus some. V and J calls and clone size are as listed in that table; D and trimming were resolved from the DNA. The sample records some 200,000 clones, about four fifths being singletons. This clone was seen more than once but under ten times. V lost 4 bases, J lost 4 bases, and 1 base stayed unmatched. This CDR3 has 12 residues. Germline V lookup: CDR1 SQVTM, CDR2 ANQGSEA. The chain combines TRBV29-1 with TRBJ2-3; 8 bases fit TRBD2. The sequenced material came from peripheral blood. This sequence was found in a woman older than 75 with acute or convalescent COVID-19. The CDR3 is CSVATSADTQYF. CDR3 in DNA: TGCAGCGTTGCGACTAGCGCAGATACGCAGTATTTT.